The 32 T cell receptor beta chains presented below share a single source sample, sequenced in a study of technical replicates of blood from a handful of donors. Assay: immunoSEQ multiplex PCR; the TCRdb copy retains only in-frame clones and omits some. This sample carries about 76,000 clones, 65% to 90% of them seen once, and the ten largest clones take 4.8%. Sequencing was done on a sample of PBMCs. These receptors were obtained from a human donor in good health. Some clones in this sample may be carry-over from other donors' samples.

This chain uses TRBV25-1 with TRBJ1-3; no definite D call. Deletions cut 3 bases from V and 0 bases from J, with 9 bases between. The CDR3 length is 15 residues. Germline V gene data show CDR1 as MGHDK and CDR2 as SYGVNS. The CDR3 bases are TGTGCCAGCAGTGATACGGGGTTCTCTGGAAACACCATATATTTT. Translation gives CASSDTGFSGNTIYF.

The rearrangement joins TRBV7-3 to TRBJ1-2; D is perhaps TRBD1 (6 bases). V lost 5 bases and J 4 bases, leaving 11 bases between the germline ends. The CDR3 has 13 amino acids. Germline values: CDR1 SGHTA, CDR2 FQGTGA. The CDR3 protein is CASSQQGFYGYTF. The CDR3, as DNA: TGTGCCAGCAGCCAACAGGGCTTCTATGGCTACACCTTC.

The rearrangement joins TRBV5-1 to TRBJ2-2; D is unclear. V lost 0 bases and J 6 bases, leaving 9 bases between the germline ends. The CDR3 sequence is 14 residues long. Germline V gene lookup returns CDR1 SGHRS and CDR2 YFSETQ. CDR3 loop: CASSLVSGPGELFF. The CDR3 DNA is TGCGCCAGCAGCTTGGTTTCTGGGCCCGGGGAGCTGTTTTTT.

V is TRBV7-8 and J is TRBJ2-7; no clear D gene. Germline V gene sequence: CDR1 SGHVS, CDR2 FQNEAQ. This CDR3 has 15 amino acids. V was pared by 5 bases and J by 0 bases, with 14 bases between. CDR3 coding DNA: TGTGCCAGCAGCCAAATCCAGGCTACCTCCTACGAGCAGTACTTC. The encoded protein is CASSQIQATSYEQYF.

CDR3 sequence (DNA): TGTGCCAGCTCCCCAGGAAGGGTAGCGGGTTTGGTTCGCACTGAAGCTTTCTTT. Its translation is CASSPGRVAGLVRTEAFF. V usage is TRBV18 and J usage is TRBJ1-1; D is unclear. The CDR3 runs to 18 residues. Germline CDR1 and CDR2: KGHSH and LQKENI. Trimming took off 6 bases at V and 4 bases at J, with 27 bases between the two ends.

The chain employs TRBV18 and TRBJ1-3; D may be TRBD1 (5 bases). This CDR3 comprises 16 residues. V was pared by 2 bases and J by 0 bases, with 11 bases between. Germline CDR1 is KGHSH and CDR2 is LQKENI. As DNA, the CDR3 is TGTGCCAGCTCACCATTGGACACGGACTCTGGAAACACCATATATTTT. As protein: CASSPLDTDSGNTIYF.

Here the CDR3 reads CASSLVYFVAGENYGYTF. The CDR3, as DNA: TGTGCCAGCAGCTTGGTATACTTCGTCGCAGGGGAAAACTATGGCTACACCTTC. The chain has TRBV5-5 and TRBJ1-2; perhaps TRBD1 as D (6 bases). The CDR3 covers 18 residues. Germline CDR1 SGHKS, CDR2 YYEKEE (reference sequence). V shed 0 bases and J shed 2 bases, with 20 bases lying between them.

This clone has a single count. The CDR3 DNA reads TGCAGCGTCCCGTCCTGGGAGGGTGAAGCTTTCTTT. Its translation: CSVPSWEGEAFF. V and J are TRBV29-1 and TRBJ1-1; D is unresolved. From germline, CDR1 is SQVTM and CDR2 ANQGSEA. V dropped 6 bases and J dropped 7 bases, with 15 bases sitting between them. The CDR3 contains 12 residues.

V usage is TRBV5-1 and J usage is TRBJ2-5; TRBD2 matches at 8 bases. The CDR3 sequence is 15 residues long. Germline CDR1 SGHRS, CDR2 YFSETQ. Losses at the gene ends were 3 bases for V and 5 bases for J; bases not matched to a gene: 9. The CDR3 loop reads CASSSAGGREETQYF. DNA of the CDR3: TGCGCCAGCAGCTCGGCGGGGGGCCGGGAGGAGACCCAGTACTTC. Full variable domain (outside the CDR3, taken from reference TRBV5-1 and TRBJ2-5): KAGVTQTPRYLIKTRGQQVTLSCSPISGHRSVSWYQQTPGQGLQFLFEYFSETQRNKGNFPGRFSGRQFSNSRSEMNVSTLELGDSALYLCASSSAGGREETQYFGPGTRLLVL.

The V gene is TRBV5-1, the J gene TRBJ2-7; tentative D call: TRBD2 (6 bases). Germline lookup yields CDR1 SGHRS and CDR2 YFSETQ. This CDR3 has 14 residues. V was trimmed by 2 bases and J by 5 bases, leaving 14 bases between them. The CDR3 is CASSFLGGVDEQYF. The CDR3 region has the DNA TGCGCCAGCAGCTTTTTGGGGGGAGTGGACGAGCAGTACTTC.

The chain links TRBV6-6 to TRBJ1-5; possible D gene TRBD1, 6 bases. This CDR3 spans 14 amino acids. The V and J ends lost 6 bases and 4 bases respectively, with 13 bases between them. Germline lookup yields CDR1 MNHNY and CDR2 SVGAGI (reference sequence). Written as DNA, the CDR3 is TGTGCCAGCAGCTCGGGGGGGGCGAATCAGCCCCAGCATTTT. Amino acid sequence: CASSSGGANQPQHF.

As for this clone: At one boundary the junction diverges from the germline segment, which might be a read error. The chain recombines TRBV7-7 with TRBJ1-5; D not certain. From germline, CDR1 is SSHAT and CDR2 FNYEAQ (reference sequence). This CDR3 comprises 11 residues. The CDR3 sequence is CASSLRQPQHF. CDR3 sequence (DNA): TGTGCTAGCAGTCTACGTCAGCCCCAGCATTTT.

V gene TRBV23-1 combines with J gene TRBJ1-4; no clear D. Being an ORF, TRBV23-1 has a function that is uncertain. The CDR3 has 15 amino acids. The V and J ends lost 0 bases and 4 bases respectively, with 9 bases between them. The DNA for the CDR3 is TGCGCCAGCAGTCAATCGCGTGAGGGTAATGAAAAACTGTTTTTT. Its translation: CASSQSREGNEKLFF.

This chain links TRBV19 with TRBJ2-5, with 7 bases fitting TRBD2. CDR1 and CDR2 from the germline V gene are LNHDA and SQIVND (reference sequence). The CDR3 sequence is 16 residues long. J lost 0 bases, V lost 3 bases, and 7 bases had no gene match. The DNA for the CDR3 is TGTGCCAGTAGTATTCGGTCTAGCGGTTACCAAGAGACCCAGTACTTC. Translation gives CASSIRSSGYQETQYF.

The chain recombines TRBV7-9 with TRBJ2-5; 13 bases agree with TRBD2. CDR1 is SEHNR, CDR2 FQNEAQ, per germline (reference sequence). This CDR3 is built from 14 residues. Unmatched junction bases numbered 2, after V lost 3 bases and J lost 7 bases. The CDR3 is CASSFGLAGVTQYF. The CDR3, as DNA: TGTGCCAGCAGCTTTGGACTAGCGGGAGTGACCCAGTACTTC. The whole variable domain, remainder taken from reference TRBV7-9 and TRBJ2-5, is DTGVSQNPRHKITKRGQNVTFRCDPISEHNRLYWYRQTLGQGPEFLTYFQNEAQLEKSRLLSDRFSAERPKGSFSTLEIQRTEQGDSAMYLCASSFGLAGVTQYFGPGTRLLVL.

The rearrangement joins TRBV7-9 to TRBJ2-7, with TRBD2 matching 10 bases. Germline V CDR1 and CDR2: SEHNR, FQNEAQ (reference sequence). V was clipped by 5 bases and J by 2 bases; unmatched bases: 6. The CDR3 is made up of 15 amino acids. In nucleotides, the CDR3 is TGTGCCAGCAGCCCTAGAGCGGGAGGGACCTACGAGCAGTACTTC. Its translation: CASSPRAGGTYEQYF. The full variable domain, with the rest looked up from reference TRBV7-9 and TRBJ2-7, is DTGVSQNPRHKITKRGQNVTFRCDPISEHNRLYWYRQTLGQGPEFLTYFQNEAQLEKSRLLSDRFSAERPKGSFSTLEIQRTEQGDSAMYLCASSPRAGGTYEQYFGPGTRLTVT.

Here the CDR3 reads CASSLGGGNTEAFF. Written as DNA, the CDR3 is TGTGCCAGCAGCTTGGGCGGTGGGAACACTGAAGCTTTCTTT. The chain is built from TRBV5-4 and TRBJ1-1; unclear D gene. Trimming took off 0 bases at V and 1 base at J, with 7 bases between the two ends. The CDR3 runs 14 residues. Germline V CDR1 and CDR2: SGHNT, YYREEE (reference sequence).

This sequence joins TRBV5-4 and TRBJ2-3; 11 positions match TRBD2. The J segment lost 4 bases and the V segment lost 4 bases, leaving 8 bases of the junction unmatched. The V gene's germline CDR1 is SGHNT and CDR2 YYREEE (reference sequence). The CDR3 has 16 amino acids. CDR3 coding DNA: TGTGCCAGCAGCCGCCCTAGCGGGGGGTCTTCAGATACGCAGTATTTT. This sequence encodes CASSRPSGGSSDTQYF.

The rearrangement joins TRBV4-3 to TRBJ2-1; perhaps TRBD1 as D (5 bases). V lost 1 base, J lost 4 bases, and 8 bases lay in between. The CDR3 extends over 14 amino acids. Germline values: CDR1 LGHNA, CDR2 YSLEER. CDR3 sequence: CASSQVGHYNEQFF. The CDR3 bases are TGCGCCAGCAGCCAAGTTGGACATTACAATGAGCAGTTCTTC.

The gene calls are TRBV27 and TRBJ2-7, with 9 bases aligning to TRBD1. After removal of 5 bases from V and 5 bases from J, the junction contained 7 bases not matched to a gene. Germline CDR1 and CDR2: MNHEY and SMNVEV (reference sequence). There are 14 residues in the CDR3. In DNA, the CDR3 is TGTGCCAGCAGTCGACAGGGGGGAACTCACGAGCAGTACTTC. Amino acids: CASSRQGGTHEQYF.

This clone was seen at least ten times. The chain employs TRBV10-3 and TRBJ2-5, with TRBD2 identical over 13 bases. Germline CDR1 reads ENHRY; CDR2 reads SYGVKD. This CDR3 has 15 residues. After removal of 6 bases from V and 3 bases from J, the junction contained 4 bases not matched to a gene. The CDR3 sequence is CAIRGGLAGEETQYF. CDR3 DNA sequence: TGTGCCATCAGAGGCGGACTAGCGGGAGAAGAGACCCAGTACTTC.

This clone was detected only once. This chain uses TRBV18 with TRBJ2-5, with D perhaps TRBD2 (6 bases). With 4 bases removed from V and 3 bases from J, the gap between germline ends came to 21 bases. This CDR3 region has 17 residues. Germline lookup yields CDR1 KGHSH and CDR2 LQKENI. This chain's CDR3 is CASSLLKPGLRKETQYF. Written as DNA, the CDR3 is TGTGCCAGCTCACTACTCAAGCCGGGACTTCGGAAAGAGACCCAGTACTTC.

The rearrangement joins TRBV7-9 to TRBJ2-7; 13 bases are shared with TRBD2. After removal of 5 bases from V and 6 bases from J, the junction contained 7 bases not matched to a gene. Per the germline V gene, CDR1 is SEHNR and CDR2 is FQNEAQ (reference sequence). The CDR3 covers 15 residues. This CDR3 is CASSRLAGGFVEQYF. CDR3 DNA sequence: TGTGCCAGCAGCCGACTAGCGGGAGGCTTCGTCGAGCAGTACTTC.

V and J are TRBV5-1 and TRBJ1-3, with D possibly TRBD1 on 5 matching bases. V was cut by 1 base and J by 2 bases, with 10 bases left in between. Per the germline V gene, CDR1 is SGHRS and CDR2 is YFSETQ. The CDR3 consists of 15 residues. This chain's CDR3 is CASSLQGTAGNTIYF. In nucleotides, the CDR3 is TGCGCCAGCAGCTTGCAAGGGACTGCTGGAAACACCATATATTTT.

This clone occurred a few times. The chain uses TRBV5-1 and TRBJ2-7, with D tentatively TRBD1 (6 bases). Germline V lookup: CDR1 SGHRS, CDR2 YFSETQ. V was cut by 6 bases and J by 0 bases, with 13 bases left in between. The CDR3 loop spans 14 amino acids. CDR3 amino acids: CASTRQETSYEQYF. Written as DNA, the CDR3 is TGCGCCAGCACCCGACAGGAAACCTCCTACGAGCAGTACTTC.

The gene calls are TRBV29-1 and TRBJ1-2; perhaps TRBD1 as D (6 bases). CDR1 is SQVTM, CDR2 ANQGSEA, per germline. Trimming removed 7 bases from V and 8 bases from J, with 20 bases in between. The CDR3 is made up of 13 amino acids. The CDR3 protein is CSGHREYGKGYTF. CDR3 DNA: TGCAGCGGACACAGGGAGTACGGAAAGGGCTACACCTTC.

This chain joins TRBV11-3 and TRBJ2-7; D perhaps matches TRBD2 (6 bases). CDR3 length: 14 residues. CDR1 SGHNT and CDR2 YENEEA come from the germline V gene. V gave up 4 bases and J gave up 2 bases, with 12 bases separating them. The CDR3 coding sequence is TGTGCCAGCAGCTGGGACTCAAACCCCTACGAGCAGTACTTC. Translating it yields CASSWDSNPYEQYF.

The chain has TRBV6-6 and TRBJ2-2, with 7 bases aligning to TRBD2. The germline CDR1 and CDR2 sequences are MNHNY and SVGAGI (reference sequence). After removal of 6 bases from V and 1 base from J, the junction contained 2 bases not matched to a gene. CDR3 size: 14 residues. This CDR3 is CASSRGGNTGELFF. The CDR3 nucleotides are TGTGCCAGCAGCCGCGGGGGGAACACCGGGGAGCTGTTTTTT.

V and J are TRBV4-1 and TRBJ2-5, with 7 bases matching TRBD1. V trimming: 3 bases; J trimming: 2 bases; junction bases outside the gene matches: 12. The CDR3 consists of 17 residues. Germline CDR1 is MGHRA and CDR2 is YSYEKL. CDR3 loop: CASSQYPPQGVQETQYF. The DNA for the CDR3 is TGCGCCAGCAGCCAGTACCCCCCTCAGGGGGTTCAAGAGACCCAGTACTTC.

V usage is TRBV2 and J usage is TRBJ1-2; D possibly corresponds to TRBD1 (6 bases). The CDR3 covers 14 residues. The V end lost 5 bases, the J end lost 3 bases, and 13 bases lay between the germline ends. The germline CDR1 and CDR2 sequences are SNHLY and FYNNEI. This chain's CDR3 is CASSPTTGYYGYTF. CDR3 DNA: TGTGCCAGCAGTCCCACAACAGGGTACTATGGCTACACCTTC.

This chain uses TRBV5-6 with TRBJ2-3; a possible D gene is TRBD1 (6 bases). The CDR3 runs to 14 residues. Germline V gives CDR1 SGHDT, CDR2 YYEEEE. Trimming cost V 0 bases and J 6 bases, with 11 bases left between them. The CDR3 region is CASSLVGAGDTQYF. The CDR3 nucleotides are TGTGCCAGCAGCTTGGTGGGGGCTGGGGATACGCAGTATTTT. The variable domain in full, with the rest retrieved from reference TRBV5-6 and TRBJ2-3, is DAGVTQSPTHLIKTRGQQVTLRCSPKSGHDTVSWYQQALGQGPQFIFQYYEEEERQRGNFPDRFSGHQFPNYSSELNVNALLLGDSALYLCASSLVGAGDTQYFGPGTRLTVL.

This chain uses TRBV5-1 with TRBJ2-7; unclear D gene. Germline CDR1 is SGHRS and CDR2 is YFSETQ. The ends were cut back, 4 bases at V and 5 bases at J, with 13 bases in the middle. The length of the CDR3 is 13 residues. This CDR3 is CASSGFEPDEQYF. The CDR3 DNA sequence: TGCGCCAGCAGCGGTTTTGAGCCGGACGAGCAGTACTTC. Based on the CDR3 plus reference TRBV5-1 and TRBJ2-7, the full variable domain is KAGVTQTPRYLIKTRGQQVTLSCSPISGHRSVSWYQQTPGQGLQFLFEYFSETQRNKGNFPGRFSGRQFSNSRSEMNVSTLELGDSALYLCASSGFEPDEQYFGPGTRLTVT.